This T cell receptor beta chain emerged from a study of blood T cell repertoires in COVID-19. Study in general: Acute and convalescent COVID-19 samples came from the United States, Italy and Spain.

The method was immunoSEQ multiplex PCR; TCRdb's version includes in-frame clones alone and lacks a portion of them. The sample includes 250,000 to 350,000 clones, around 84% of them seen just once. The CDR3 spans 18 residues. The V and J ends lost 0 bases and 5 bases respectively, with 17 bases between them. Looked up from germline, CDR1 is MGHRA and CDR2 is YSYEKL. Participants had their cohort set by participant-reported clinical history. What the recovered Cohort 3 donors had was two negative PCRs, clearance, or symptom resolution. This receptor was taken from a woman between 50 and 59 years old who had recovered from COVID-19. Sequencing was performed on PBMCs or T cells enriched from blood (not recorded which). The gene calls are TRBV4-1 and TRBJ1-6; D is unresolved. The CDR3 coding sequence is TGCGCCAGCAGCCAAGATCCTCTTAGAGATGTGGATAATTCACCCCTCCACTTT. Its translation is CASSQDPLRDVDNSPLHF.